The 24 T cell receptor beta chains reported below all come from one sample, sequenced in a study of monozygotic twins with inflammatory bowel disease. No DNA is given; TCRdb re-called the 5' RACE reads and lists each CDR3 protein once. This listing includes some 99,000 distinct CDR3 sequences. Sequencing was performed on blood. Source of these receptors: a human donor with ulcerative colitis or Crohn's disease, or a healthy co-twin of an affected twin (not recorded which).

The V gene is TRBV5-1, the J gene TRBJ2-7. There are 13 residues in the CDR3. Germline lookup yields CDR1 SGHRS and CDR2 YFSETQ. This chain's CDR3 is CASSLVTSYEQYF.

The genes are TRBV12-3 or TRBV12-4 and TRBJ2-1; TCRdb outputs TRBD1, but without DNA this stays unchecked. The CDR3 runs 13 residues. The CDR3 sequence is CASAHDSYNEQFF.

CDR3 residues: CASSLYSGSYNEQFF. This chain connects TRBV5-6 to TRBJ2-1; TCRdb reports TRBD2, a call that lacks DNA to check it against. Germline CDR1 reads SGHDT; CDR2 reads YYEEEE. The length of the CDR3 is 15 residues.

The rearrangement uses TRBV6-1 and TRBJ2-3; TCRdb indicates TRBD1, and absent DNA this call remains unverified. There are 17 residues in the CDR3. Germline CDR1 and CDR2: MNHNS and SASEGT. This CDR3 is CASSEGKGGGSTDTQYF.

This chain uses TRBV5-1 with TRBJ2-7; TCRdb returns TRBD1, unconfirmable since there is no DNA. The CDR3 sequence is 15 residues long. Germline CDR1 SGHRS, CDR2 YFSETQ. The CDR3 protein is CASSQRDSRAAEQYF.

The chain uses TRBV28 and TRBJ1-1. Germline V lookup: CDR1 MDHEN, CDR2 SYDVKM. The CDR3 consists of 15 residues. The CDR3 spells CASSLNLRRGTEAFF.

This chain joins TRBV4-1 and TRBJ2-1. The CDR3 is 17 residues long. Germline V gives CDR1 MGHRA, CDR2 YSYEKL. This CDR3 reads CASSQVRARKGHNEQFF.

The J gene is TRBJ1-1, the V gene TRBV7-9; the D call from TCRdb, TRBD1, cannot be confirmed without DNA. Germline V lookup: CDR1 SEHNR, CDR2 FQNEAQ (reference sequence). This CDR3 comprises 15 residues. The CDR3 reads CASSSGGTANTEAFF.

V is TRBV20-1 and J is TRBJ2-3; TCRdb proposes TRBD2, but this gene call is untestable without DNA. Germline CDR1 DFQATT, CDR2 SNEGSKA (reference sequence). CDR3 length equals 15 residues. CDR3 amino acids: CSAPRGGLGTDTQYF.

J is TRBJ2-5 and V is TRBV20-1. The length of the CDR3 is 11 residues. The germline gives CDR1 DFQATT, CDR2 SNEGSKA (reference sequence). Here the CDR3 reads CSAKPKETQYF.

V gene TRBV14 combines with J gene TRBJ1-4. The CDR3 covers 15 residues. Germline V CDR1 and CDR2: SGHDN, FVKESK. The CDR3 loop reads CASSLDQNFGEKLFF. The full variable domain, rest sourced from reference TRBV14 and TRBJ1-4, is EAGVTQFPSHSVIEKGQTVTLRCDPISGHDNLYWYRRVMGKEIKFLLHFVKESKQDESGMPNNRFLAERTGGTYSTLKVQPAELEDSGVYFCASSLDQNFGEKLFFGSGTQLSVL.

The chain recombines TRBV4-3 with TRBJ2-7; TCRdb returns TRBD2, unconfirmable since there is no DNA. This CDR3 spans 15 amino acids. CDR1 LGHNA and CDR2 YSLEER come from the germline V gene. CDR3 residues: CASSQSLAGFGEQYF.

The chain links TRBV11-2 to TRBJ2-7; as DNA is missing, the TRBD1 call by TCRdb cannot be tested. From germline, CDR1 is SGHAT and CDR2 FQNNGV. The CDR3 is made up of 13 amino acids. The CDR3 reads CASSLGVTYEQYF. Drawing the rest from reference TRBV11-2 and TRBJ2-7, the complete variable domain is EAGVAQSPRYKIIEKRQSVAFWCNPISGHATLYWYQQILGQGPKLLIQFQNNGVVDDSQLPKDRFSAERLKGVDSTLKIQPAKLEDSAVYLCASSLGVTYEQYFGPGTRLTVT.

CDR3 amino acids: CASSPLRGIGETQYF. V gene TRBV5-1 combines with J gene TRBJ2-5; the TCRdb call, TRBD1, lacks DNA for checking. Germline lookup yields CDR1 SGHRS and CDR2 YFSETQ. The CDR3 covers 15 residues. Full variable domain (outside the CDR3, taken from reference TRBV5-1 and TRBJ2-5): KAGVTQTPRYLIKTRGQQVTLSCSPISGHRSVSWYQQTPGQGLQFLFEYFSETQRNKGNFPGRFSGRQFSNSRSEMNVSTLELGDSALYLCASSPLRGIGETQYFGPGTRLLVL.

The chain's CDR3 is CSARDGLAGVQGTQYF. The rearrangement uses TRBV20-1 and TRBJ2-5; TCRdb's D call, TRBD2, is unchecked because there is no DNA. The CDR3 is made up of 16 amino acids. CDR1 and CDR2 (germline): DFQATT, SNEGSKA (reference sequence).

The chain recombines TRBV7-9 with TRBJ1-5. The CDR3 sequence is 12 residues long. CDR1 and CDR2 (germline): SEHNR, FQNEAQ (reference sequence). CDR3 sequence: CASSLPNQPQHF.

The V call is TRBV11-2, the J call TRBJ1-5; TCRdb proposes TRBD1, but this gene call is untestable without DNA. The V gene's germline CDR1 is SGHAT and CDR2 FQNNGV. The CDR3 sequence is 13 residues long. CDR3 amino acids: CASSLGGGQPQHF.

The V gene is TRBV11-2, the J gene TRBJ2-4; as DNA is missing, the TRBD2 call by TCRdb cannot be tested. The CDR3 length is 18 residues. Germline loops: CDR1 SGHAT, CDR2 FQNNGV. The CDR3: CASSFSISGGATKNIQYF.

The CDR3 protein is CASSPNIDEQFF. The genes are TRBV27 and TRBJ2-1. The germline V gene has CDR1 MNHEY and CDR2 SMNVEV (reference sequence). The CDR3 covers 12 residues.

The chain's CDR3 is CASSLQGVEQYF. The J gene is TRBJ2-7, the V gene TRBV5-1; there is no DNA to check the TCRdb D call of TRBD1. The germline gives CDR1 SGHRS, CDR2 YFSETQ. This CDR3 has 12 amino acids.

The chain links TRBV7-2 to TRBJ2-2. The CDR3 loop spans 15 amino acids. Per the germline V gene, CDR1 is SGHTA and CDR2 is FQGNSA. This chain's CDR3 is CASSLSQANTGELFF.

V and J are TRBV20-1 and TRBJ2-7; the D call from TCRdb, TRBD1, cannot be confirmed without DNA. CDR3 length equals 15 residues. In germline, CDR1 is DFQATT, CDR2 SNEGSKA (reference sequence). CDR3 region: CSARGAGNNSYEQYF.

The chain couples TRBV7-9 to TRBJ2-7; TCRdb picks TRBD1, but there is no DNA to check that call. This CDR3 is 16 amino acids long. Germline assignment: CDR1 SEHNR and CDR2 FQNEAQ (reference sequence). CDR3 residues: CASSERRTGRTYEQYF.

The J gene is TRBJ2-1, the V gene TRBV13; the TRBD2 assignment by TCRdb is unverifiable without DNA. There are 15 residues in the CDR3. The germline gives CDR1 PRHDT, CDR2 FYEKMQ (reference sequence). CDR3 amino acids: CASSLLTGGMDEQFF. The entire variable domain, with the rest obtained from reference TRBV13 and TRBJ2-1, is as follows: AAGVIQSPRHLIKEKRETATLKCYPIPRHDTVYWYQQGPGQDPQFLISFYEKMQSDKGSIPDRFSAQQFSDYHSELNMSSLELGDSALYFCASSLLTGGMDEQFFGPGTRLTVL.